This is a list of T cell receptor beta chains from one sample in a study of T cell responses to AZD1222 COVID-19 vaccine. The repertoire was sequenced with immunoSEQ multiplex PCR; TCRdb's copy has only in-frame clones and lacks some. The sample includes approximately 150,000 clones, 91% of them seen just once. The sequencing used peripheral blood, collected 28 days after the second AZD1222 dose. These receptors were taken from an adult who received the AZD1222 COVID-19 vaccine. Each CDR3 is given with its conserved first and last residue. D genes are given only for firm matches. Rows may omit the clone size; those that give it use once, few, many or a size class.

TRBV27,TRBJ2-7,-,-,14,TGTGCCAGCAGTTTACTAGCTGGGTCCTACGAGCAGTACTTC,CASSLLAGSYEQYF
TRBV7-6,TRBJ2-5,-,-,15,TGTGCCAGCAGCCCCCCAGGGGGGAACCAGGAGACCCAGTACTTC,CASSPPGGNQETQYF
TRBV6-5,TRBJ1-2,-,-,15,TGTGCCAGCAGTTACCGGAGGGGCAACTTCGGTGGCTACACCTTC,CASSYRRGNFGGYTF
TRBV7-6,TRBJ1-2,-,-,15,TGTGCCAGCAGCTTCTCAAGGGCAGGGCGGTATGGCTACACCTTC,CASSFSRAGRYGYTF
TRBV9,TRBJ2-7,-,-,11,TGTGCCAGCGGTCCTTTCTACGAGCAGTACTTC,CASGPFYEQYF
TRBV9,TRBJ2-3,few,TRBD2,22,TGTGCCAGCAGCGTAGATCTTAGGGGGGGCGGGAGGACACCCATGAGCACAGATACGCAGTATTTT,CASSVDLRGGGRTPMSTDTQYF
TRBV5-4,TRBJ2-3,-,TRBD2,18,TGTGCCAGCAGCTTGGGACTAGCGGGGGGTCCTAGCACAGATACGCAGTATTTT,CASSLGLAGGPSTDTQYF
TRBV3-1/TRBV3-2,TRBJ1-4,-,-,16,TGTGCCAGCAGCCAAGACAGGCGAGGGGCTAATGAAAAACTGTTTTTT,CASSQDRRGANEKLFF
TRBV5-1,TRBJ2-7,-,-,14,TGCGCCAGCAGCTTGGCCAGTCCCTCCTACGAGCAGTACTTC,CASSLASPSYEQYF
TRBV6-5,TRBJ2-3,-,-,14,TGTGCCAGCAGTTACTCGGCAGGGCCAGATACGCAGTATTTT,CASSYSAGPDTQYF
TRBV11-2,TRBJ1-6,-,-,14,TGTGCCAGCAGCTTAGGCCCCGAGTGGTCACCCCTCCACTTT,CASSLGPEWSPLHF
TRBV7-3,TRBJ2-2,-,-,15,TGTGCCAGCAGCCCTCAGCCTCGTGTCACCGGGGAGCTGTTTTTT,CASSPQPRVTGELFF
TRBV5-1,TRBJ2-5,-,TRBD2,16,TGCGCCAGCAGCCGGCGGCTAGCGGGGCTATCAGAGACCCAGTACTTC,CASSRRLAGLSETQYF
TRBV29-1,TRBJ1-1,-,-,11,TGCAGCGTTGAGTCCCAGGGTGAAGCTTTCTTT,CSVESQGEAFF
TRBV9,TRBJ2-1,-,-,16,TGTGCCAGCAGCGTAACCTCTAAGAGCTCCTACAATGAGCAGTTCTTC,CASSVTSKSSYNEQFF
TRBV5-8,TRBJ1-6,-,-,12,TGTGCCAGCAGTATGATCTCGGCACCCCTCCACTTT,CASSMISAPLHF
TRBV4-2,TRBJ2-6,-,TRBD1,19,TGTGCCAGCAGCCAGAGACCGGGACAGAAAATCTCTGGGGCCAACGTCCTGACTTTC,CASSQRPGQKISGANVLTF
TRBV2,TRBJ1-6,-,-,14,TGTGCCAGCAGTGCAGGGCAGTCCAATTCACCCCTCCACTTT,CASSAGQSNSPLHF
TRBV7-2,TRBJ2-5,-,-,15,TGTGCCAGCAGCTTAAATGTAAGGGTGGGAGAGACCCAGTACTTC,CASSLNVRVGETQYF
TRBV6-5,TRBJ2-1,-,TRBD1,14,TGTGCCAGCAGACAATCAGGGGGCTTCAATGAGCAGTTCTTC,CASRQSGGFNEQFF
TRBV29-1,TRBJ2-7,-,TRBD1,13,TGCAGCGCCCGGACAGGGGGTTCCTACGAGCAGTACTTC,CSARTGGSYEQYF
TRBV19,TRBJ1-2,-,TRBD1,16,TGTGCCAGTAGGGACAGGGGACAGGCTGAAGGCTATGGCTACACCTTC,CASRDRGQAEGYGYTF
TRBV18,TRBJ2-3,-,-,15,TGTGCCAGCTCACCGGGTCAGCCTAGCACAGATACGCAGTATTTT,CASSPGQPSTDTQYF
TRBV30,TRBJ1-6,-,-,15,TGTGCCTGGAGCGAGGAGGTTATTTTCAGTTCACCCCTCCACTTT,CAWSEEVIFSSPLHF
TRBV1,TRBJ2-4,once,-,16,TGCACCAGCAGCCAAGCAAATGTTACAGGGAAAAACATTCAGTACTTC,CTSSQANVTGKNIQYF
TRBV9,TRBJ2-1,-,TRBD1,15,TGTGCCAGCAGCGAAACAGGGGCGCCCCTCAGAGAGCAGTTCTTC,CASSETGAPLREQFF
TRBV2,TRBJ1-1,-,TRBD1,15,TGTGCCAGCAGCGACTGGGACAGGGGGAGCACTGAAGCTTTCTTT,CASSDWDRGSTEAFF
TRBV5-1,TRBJ2-3,-,-,15,TGCGCCAGCAGCTTGGACGGAGTGGTCACAGATACGCAGTATTTT,CASSLDGVVTDTQYF
TRBV5-3,TRBJ2-3,-,-,19,TGTGCCAGAAGCTTGGCCCTTCTCGGGGACGGTCCTAGCACAGATACGCAGTATTTT,CARSLALLGDGPSTDTQYF
TRBV5-6,TRBJ2-2,-,-,13,TGTGCCAGCAGCTTCCCCAACACCGGGGAGCTGTTTTTT,CASSFPNTGELFF
TRBV5-4,TRBJ1-1,-,TRBD1,15,TGTGCCAGCAGCTTGCTAGGGGGCGGGAACACTGAAGCTTTCTTT,CASSLLGGGNTEAFF
TRBV6-2/TRBV6-3,TRBJ1-1,few,-,16,TGTGCCAGCAGTCATTCACACGCACCTCCCCTAACTGAAGCTTTCTTT,CASSHSHAPPLTEAFF
TRBV6-5,TRBJ2-5,-,-,14,TGTGCCAGCTCTCAGGGGCAATCGCAAGAGACCCAGTACTTC,CASSQGQSQETQYF
TRBV7-2,TRBJ1-6,-,-,13,TGTGCCGGGGGAACAGACCATAATTCACCCCTCCACTTT,CAGGTDHNSPLHF
TRBV5-6,TRBJ1-4,-,TRBD1,15,TGTGCCAGCAGCTTGAGGACAGGAGTGAACGAAAAACTGTTTTTT,CASSLRTGVNEKLFF
TRBV5-1,TRBJ1-1,-,TRBD1,15,TGCGCCAGCAGCCTCGATGGACAGGGAGACACTGAAGCTTTCTTT,CASSLDGQGDTEAFF
TRBV11-2,TRBJ2-7,once,TRBD2,13,TGTGCCAGCACCAACGGGGGGGTTCACGAGCAGTACTTC,CASTNGGVHEQYF
TRBV30,TRBJ1-1,-,-,13,TGTGCCTGGAGTGGGGATAAGAACACTGAAGCTTTCTTT,CAWSGDKNTEAFF
TRBV14,TRBJ2-7,-,-,16,TGTGCCAGCAGCCATTTACCGGGACAAAGGTTCCCCGAGCAGTACTTC,CASSHLPGQRFPEQYF
TRBV5-4,TRBJ2-1,-,-,16,TGTGCCAGCAGACCTAGAACTAGCCCAGACTACAATGAGCAGTTCTTC,CASRPRTSPDYNEQFF
TRBV19,TRBJ1-3,-,-,14,TGTGCCAGTAGTCCCGGGACACTTAGAAACACCATATATTTT,CASSPGTLRNTIYF
TRBV18,TRBJ1-3,few,-,16,TGTGCCAGCTCACCTCCGAGGGGTTCCAGCGGAAACACCATATATTTT,CASSPPRGSSGNTIYF
TRBV3-1/TRBV3-2,TRBJ2-7,-,TRBD2,16,TGTGCCAGCAGCCAAGATCCCCCCCTAGCGGGAGGAGGGCAGTACTTC,CASSQDPPLAGGGQYF